Shown below are 22 T cell receptor beta chains from a single sample sequenced in a study of Tregs in tolerant kidney transplant recipients. Generated by immunoSEQ multiplex PCR, the TCRdb table keeps only in-frame clones and is missing some. The sample includes about 56,000 clones, more than 70% seen only once; the top ten take around 5.2%. Source material: CD4+ T cells from blood. All receptors derive from a human donor in good health.

CDR3 in amino acids: CASSRWTEAFF. The CDR3, as DNA: TGTGCCAGTAGTCGGTGGACTGAAGCTTTCTTT. This sequence joins TRBV19 and TRBJ1-1; D ambiguous. The germline V and J ends were trimmed by 5 bases and 5 bases, with 6 bases remaining between them. This CDR3 is 11 amino acids long. CDR1 is LNHDA, CDR2 SQIVND, per germline (reference sequence). Filled out from reference TRBV19 and TRBJ1-1, the complete variable domain reads DGGITQSPKYLFRKEGQNVTLSCEQNLNHDAMYWYRQDPGQGLRLIYYSQIVNDFQKGDIAEGYSVSREKKESFPLTVTSAQKNPTAFYLCASSRWTEAFFGQGTRLTVV.

This clone was observed a few times. The rearrangement uses TRBV19 and TRBJ2-3; 9 bases line up with TRBD2. CDR3 length: 17 amino acids. Looked up from germline, CDR1 is LNHDA and CDR2 is SQIVND (reference sequence). The V and J ends lost 1 base and 2 bases, in that order; junction bases with no gene match: 7. Here the CDR3 DNA reads TGTGCCAGTAGTATAGCGCGTAGCGGGAGAACCACAGATACGCAGTATTTT. It yields the protein CASSIARSGRTTDTQYF. Variable domain in full (rest from reference TRBV19 and TRBJ2-3): DGGITQSPKYLFRKEGQNVTLSCEQNLNHDAMYWYRQDPGQGLRLIYYSQIVNDFQKGDIAEGYSVSREKKESFPLTVTSAQKNPTAFYLCASSIARSGRTTDTQYFGPGTRLTVL.

V usage is TRBV7-9 and J usage is TRBJ2-3; 9 positions match TRBD2. The CDR3 runs to 15 residues. The germline V gene encodes CDR1 SEHNR and CDR2 FQNEAQ (reference sequence). V lost 7 bases to trimming and J lost 2 bases; unmatched junction nucleotides: 7. CDR3 residues: CASKALAGFTDTQYF. The CDR3 DNA reads TGTGCCAGCAAGGCCCTAGCGGGGTTCACAGATACGCAGTATTTT.

The genes are TRBV9 and TRBJ2-7; 7 bases are shared with TRBD1. The CDR3 has 14 residues. V trimming: 3 bases; J trimming: 7 bases; junction bases outside the gene matches: 10. The germline V gene encodes CDR1 SGDLS and CDR2 YYNGEE. This chain's CDR3 is CASSATDRVGEQYF. Written as DNA, the CDR3 is TGTGCCAGCAGCGCCACTGACAGGGTCGGGGAGCAGTACTTC.

For this clone: The same CDR3 also results from other DNA sequences found in this sample. This chain connects TRBV11-2 to TRBJ2-2; a weak D match, TRBD2 (6 bases). The germline V and J ends were trimmed by 5 bases and 2 bases, with 9 bases remaining between them. The CDR3 contains 14 residues. Germline V lookup: CDR1 SGHAT, CDR2 FQNNGV. The CDR3: CASSGGPNTGELFF. In nucleotides, the CDR3 is TGTGCCAGCAGCGGAGGGCCTAACACCGGGGAGCTGTTTTTT.

The chain uses TRBV19 and TRBJ1-5; 8 bases agree with TRBD1. Germline values: CDR1 LNHDA, CDR2 SQIVND (reference sequence). V lost 1 base and J lost 5; bases outside the gene matches: 7. This CDR3 contains 16 residues. CDR3 sequence reads: CASSIGSTGADQPQHF. In DNA form, the CDR3 reads TGTGCCAGTAGTATAGGGTCGACAGGGGCTGATCAGCCCCAGCATTTT.

The chain has TRBV19 and TRBJ1-5, with 7 bases fitting TRBD1. Germline V gene sequence: CDR1 LNHDA, CDR2 SQIVND (reference sequence). This CDR3 is built from 15 residues. V gave up 5 bases and J gave up 5 bases; unmatched junction bases: 9. The CDR3 spells CASSPAGGTDQPQHF. CDR3 in DNA: TGTGCCAGTAGTCCAGCAGGGGGGACCGATCAGCCCCAGCATTTT. Combining the CDR3 with reference TRBV19 and TRBJ1-5 gives the whole variable domain DGGITQSPKYLFRKEGQNVTLSCEQNLNHDAMYWYRQDPGQGLRLIYYSQIVNDFQKGDIAEGYSVSREKKESFPLTVTSAQKNPTAFYLCASSPAGGTDQPQHFGDGTRLSIL.

This rearrangement joins TRBV11-2 to TRBJ2-1; 10 nucleotides match TRBD2. V lost 0 bases and J lost 6; bases outside the gene matches: 5. This CDR3 is 16 amino acids long. The V gene's germline CDR1 is SGHAT and CDR2 FQNNGV. The CDR3 loop is CASSLDGTSEINEQFF. In DNA, the CDR3 is TGTGCCAGCAGCTTAGACGGGACTAGCGAGATCAATGAGCAGTTCTTC.

This chain uses TRBV6-5 with TRBJ2-3, with 8 bases matching TRBD2. CDR3 length equals 11 residues. V trimming: 8 bases; J trimming: 6 bases; junction bases outside the gene matches: 1. From germline, CDR1 is MNHEY and CDR2 SVGAGI. CDR3 amino acids: CASLAGDTQYF. As DNA, the CDR3 is TGTGCCAGCTTAGCGGGGGATACGCAGTATTTT.

The chain recombines TRBV5-5 with TRBJ2-2; TRBD2 agrees at 8 bases. Trimming at V came to 0 bases and at J to 7 bases, leaving 11 bases not matched to a gene. Germline V gene sequence: CDR1 SGHKS, CDR2 YYEKEE (reference sequence). The length of the CDR3 is 17 residues. The CDR3 DNA sequence: TGTGCCAGCAGCTTGGGGCTCTCTGGGAGCGGGAGCGGGGAGCTGTTTTTT. Translating it yields CASSLGLSGSGSGELFF.

This clone came up a few times. The V and J genes are TRBV6-5 and TRBJ1-2, with D unclear. This CDR3 is 13 amino acids long. CDR1 is MNHEY, CDR2 SVGAGI, per germline. The V end was cut by 0 bases, the J end by 4 bases, with 6 bases between. The CDR3 protein is CASSYSGGYGYTF. The CDR3 nucleotides are TGTGCCAGCAGTTACTCAGGCGGCTATGGCTACACCTTC.

The V and J genes are TRBV4-3 and TRBJ2-5; D is unclear. CDR3 size: 12 residues. V lost 1 base to trimming and J lost 5 bases, with 5 bases between them. Germline CDR1 is LGHNA and CDR2 is YSLEER. CDR3 sequence reads: CASSQAGETQYF. In DNA, the CDR3 is TGCGCCAGCAGCCAAGCGGGTGAGACCCAGTACTTC.

This chain links TRBV4-3 with TRBJ2-2; possibly TRBD1 for D (5 bases). V lost 3 bases and J 7 bases, leaving 9 bases between the germline ends. The CDR3 runs to 13 residues. Germline values: CDR1 LGHNA, CDR2 YSLEER. The CDR3 DNA reads as TGCGCCAGCAGCCAGTCAGGGTTCGGGGAGCTGTTTTTT. Translating gives CASSQSGFGELFF.

This clone was found once. The chain carries TRBV5-1 and TRBJ2-2; 9 bases are shared with TRBD1. The V and J ends lost 2 bases and 5 bases, in that order; junction bases with no gene match: 1. CDR1 and CDR2 (germline): SGHRS, YFSETQ. The CDR3 is 14 amino acids. The CDR3 nucleotides read TGCGCCAGCAGCTTACAGGGGGCAACCGGGGAGCTGTTTTTT. Translating gives CASSLQGATGELFF.

A few counts support this clone. In DNA, the CDR3 is TGTGCCAGCAGTGTCGACAGGGCCTCCTACGAGCAGTACTTC. Translating it yields CASSVDRASYEQYF. The chain combines TRBV2 with TRBJ2-7; 7 nucleotides match TRBD1. The CDR3 contains 14 residues. The V segment lost 4 bases and the J segment 0 bases; nucleotides outside the gene matches: 3. Germline V gene lookup returns CDR1 SNHLY and CDR2 FYNNEI.

This chain joins TRBV7-9 and TRBJ1-3, with TRBD1 matching over 10 bases. Germline V gene sequence: CDR1 SEHNR, CDR2 FQNEAQ (reference sequence). V trimming: 4 bases; J trimming: 4 bases; junction bases outside the gene matches: 4. CDR3 length equals 15 residues. The DNA of the CDR3 is TGTGCCAGCAGCTCAGGGACAGGGGCCGGAAACACCATATATTTT. It translates to CASSSGTGAGNTIYF.

This chain uses TRBV11-1 with TRBJ2-7; 7 bases are a match to TRBD2. The V gene end was trimmed by 7 bases and the J gene end by 3 bases; junction bases not matched to a gene: 6. The germline V gene has CDR1 SGHAT and CDR2 FQDESV (reference sequence). The CDR3 has 13 residues. The CDR3 bases are TGTGCCAGCAAATCGGAGCGGGACTACGAGCAGTACTTC. It encodes CASKSERDYEQYF.

V is TRBV30 and J is TRBJ1-1; no firm D call. The germline CDR1 and CDR2 sequences are GTSNPN and SVGIG (reference sequence). CDR3 size: 13 residues. Trimming took off 1 base at V and 0 bases at J, with 6 bases between the two ends. CDR3 amino acids: CAWSAILNTEAFF. In nucleotides, the CDR3 is TGTGCCTGGAGTGCAATCTTGAACACTGAAGCTTTCTTT.

The chain has TRBV5-6 and TRBJ2-5; D ambiguous. V was shortened by 0 bases and J by 0 bases, with 9 bases between the two germline ends. This CDR3 has 15 amino acids. The germline V gene encodes CDR1 SGHDT and CDR2 YYEEEE. CDR3 coding DNA: TGTGCCAGCAGCTTGGTACCGACGGACCAAGAGACCCAGTACTTC. As protein: CASSLVPTDQETQYF.

The rearrangement links TRBV27 to TRBJ2-7; D is perhaps TRBD2 (5 bases). Germline V lookup: CDR1 MNHEY, CDR2 SMNVEV (reference sequence). This CDR3 has 15 residues. The V end lost 6 bases, the J end lost 12 bases, and 27 bases lay between the germline ends. The CDR3 sequence is CASSRKAGLSVEGYF. In nucleotides, the CDR3 is TGTGCCAGCAGCCGTAAGGCTGGACTCTCGGTCGAGGGGTACTTC.

The chain has TRBV6-1 and TRBJ2-7; 7 bases align to TRBD1. The CDR3 length is 13 residues. CDR1 is MNHNS and CDR2 is SASEGT in the germline V gene. Trimming at V came to 6 bases and at J to 1 base, leaving 3 bases not matched to a gene. CDR3 amino acids: CASSRGQSYEQYF. CDR3 in DNA: TGTGCCAGCAGCCGGGGACAGTCCTACGAGCAGTACTTC.

The gene calls are TRBV19 and TRBJ2-5, with 7 bases that match TRBD1. The ends lost 4 bases at V and 5 bases at J; junction bases unmatched: 16. Germline CDR1 LNHDA, CDR2 SQIVND (reference sequence). This CDR3 region has 17 residues. CDR3 bases: TGTGCCAGTAGTAGACTTCGGGACAGAGCATATACGGAGACCCAGTACTTC. Amino acids: CASSRLRDRAYTETQYF.